Listed below are T cell receptor beta chains from one sample, sequenced in a study of blood T cell repertoires in COVID-19. Produced via immunoSEQ multiplex PCR; TCRdb's table is partial and in-frame only. The sample lists 500,000 or so clones, about nine tenths seen once, with 0.7% in the top ten. Input material: PBMCs or T cells enriched from blood (not recorded which). The receptors shown here come from a woman aged 18-29 years who had recovered from COVID-19. CDR3s leave out the opening cysteine and the closing phenylalanine or tryptophan. Size values are once, few and many counts, or a class for expanded clones, and some rows have none.

j_call,clone_size,v_call,cdr3_aa
TRBJ2-2,.,TRBV18,ASSPRTGNTGELF
TRBJ1-1,.,TRBV5-6,ASSSGRDSTEAF
TRBJ2-7,.,TRBV24-1,ATSRDSYEQY
TRBJ2-1,.,TRBV14,ASSQELAGAGEQF
TRBJ1-5,.,TRBV27,ASSKAGQGSGQPQH
TRBJ1-5,.,TRBV5-6,ASSPGTGGNQPQH
TRBJ2-1,.,TRBV19,ASSIGAGAPNNEQF
TRBJ1-1,.,TRBV20-1,SASGGGSLNTEAF
TRBJ2-3,.,TRBV14,ASSGLADSRTQY
TRBJ2-1,once,TRBV4-1,ASSQEESSYNEQF
TRBJ1-2,.,TRBV5-1,ASSLEWTGKDYGYT
TRBJ2-7,.,TRBV19,ASSSQGLQEEQY
TRBJ2-3,.,TRBV30,AWSSGTSGFTDTQY
TRBJ2-3,once,TRBV7-2,ASSPAHGQTRQY
TRBJ1-1,.,TRBV4-1,ASSLHLNTEAF
TRBJ2-7,.,TRBV10-2,ASRTPGQPPKEQY
TRBJ2-3,.,TRBV5-1,ASSLSGFTDTQY
TRBJ1-1,.,TRBV30,AWRAGLNTEAF
TRBJ2-1,.,TRBV5-1,ASSLDVAGAYNEQF
TRBJ1-2,.,TRBV3-1/TRBV3-2,ASSRNAGQGVGGYT
TRBJ2-7,.,TRBV6-6,ASSYSLYEQY
TRBJ2-7,.,TRBV6-1,ASTTGGLVRDEQY
TRBJ1-5,once,TRBV27,ASSPLGQSDSNQPQH
TRBJ2-2,.,TRBV10-3,AISESYWSSGGDTGELF
TRBJ2-3,.,TRBV18,ASSSRLQTSGSSTDTQY
TRBJ1-5,.,TRBV28,ASSLRQGMRGQPQH
TRBJ1-2,.,TRBV6-5,ASSFDRGGGNT
TRBJ2-1,.,TRBV30,AWPGGRNEQF
TRBJ2-5,.,TRBV12-3/TRBV12-4,ASSLIRETQY
TRBJ2-5,.,TRBV12-3/TRBV12-4,ASSSSETQY
TRBJ1-5,.,TRBV2,ASSARDRNQPQH
TRBJ1-3,.,TRBV6-5,ASNAAGNTIY
TRBJ1-1,.,TRBV30,AWSVLSPDEAF
TRBJ2-3,once,TRBV6-1,ASSEGVAGDGMDTQY
TRBJ2-7,.,TRBV18,ASSEGAWAYEQY
TRBJ1-1,.,TRBV11-1,ASTRTGPLNTEAF
TRBJ1-2,.,TRBV19,ASSPGQTTYGYT
TRBJ1-1,once,TRBV7-9,ASSFEHGRRAIEAF
TRBJ1-2,.,TRBV28,ASSLGYGGYGYT
TRBJ1-5,.,TRBV5-6,ASTTWGRVRNQPQH
TRBJ2-3,.,TRBV19,ASSIGGTSRGDTQY
TRBJ2-1,.,TRBV10-3,AISETGVGNEQF
TRBJ1-6,.,TRBV4-1,ASSQEGQSNSPLH
TRBJ2-6,.,TRBV5-1,ASSLQGGTGANVLT
TRBJ2-5,few,TRBV3-1/TRBV3-2,ASSQDSTSGVGTQY
TRBJ2-7,.,TRBV3-1/TRBV3-2,ASSQARGEQY